This passage covers 19 T cell receptor beta chains from one sample sequenced in a study of blood T cells in healthy people across ages. The use of a sample-barcoded 5' primer and a J-beta primer mix characterized a second PCR of roughly 6 to 11 cycles. TCRdb reprocessed the 5' RACE reads via MiXCR and lists one record per CDR3 protein. The sample holds fewer than 800,000 distinct CDR3 sequences, approximately 21% seen once. The sequencing input was blood. These receptors were collected from a man between 65 and 85 years old in good health.

This chain joins TRBV3-1 and TRBJ1-4, with a weak D call TRBD1 (6 bases). The ends were cut back, 8 bases at V and 5 bases at J, with 9 bases in the middle. Germline-derived CDR1 and CDR2 are LGHDT and YNNKEL (reference sequence). The CDR3 totals 12 residues. CDR3 DNA sequence: TGTGCCAGCGGGGGGCACAATGAAAAACTGTTTTTT. Amino acids: CASGGHNEKLFF.

The genes are TRBV29-1 and TRBJ2-7; 8 bases line up with TRBD1. This CDR3 has 12 amino acids. Germline CDR1 reads SQVTM; CDR2 reads ANQGSEA. V lost 6 bases and J lost 4; bases outside the gene matches: 5. The CDR3 region is CSVTGASYEQYF. In DNA, the CDR3 is TGCAGCGTGACAGGGGCAAGTTACGAGCAGTACTTC.

The V gene is TRBV3-1, the J gene TRBJ2-3; TRBD2 agrees at 7 bases. The V gene's germline CDR1 is LGHDT and CDR2 YNNKEL (reference sequence). V gave up 3 bases and J gave up 0 bases; unmatched junction bases: 9. This CDR3 has 17 residues. This CDR3 reads CASSQSSGFDSTDTQYF. CDR3 nucleotide sequence: TGTGCCAGCAGCCAGAGTAGCGGGTTCGATAGCACAGATACGCAGTATTTT.

The genes are TRBV12-3 or TRBV12-4 and TRBJ2-5; D gene uncertain. The CDR3 consists of 13 residues. V was cut by 5 bases and J by 5 bases, with 12 bases left in between. CDR3 bases: TGTGCCAGCAGTCGGACCTACGAGGAGACCCAGTACTTC. Protein: CASSRTYEETQYF.

This clonotype was counted between two and nine times. The V call is TRBV2, the J call TRBJ1-6; D unclear. V was pared by 7 bases and J by 9 bases, with 7 bases between. CDR1 is SNHLY, CDR2 FYNNEI, per germline. The CDR3 is made up of 11 amino acids. CDR3 protein: CASMGGSPLHF. The CDR3 DNA reads TGTGCCAGCATGGGAGGTTCACCCCTCCACTTT.

In this sample, this clonotype turned up a few times. This chain connects TRBV4-3 to TRBJ1-6, with D possibly matching TRBD1 (5 bases). The germline V gene encodes CDR1 LGHNA and CDR2 YSLEER. V dropped 0 bases and J dropped 2 bases, with 11 bases sitting between them. This CDR3 has 17 amino acids. The CDR3 is CASSQDLRGAYNSPLHF. CDR3 in DNA: TGCGCCAGCAGCCAAGATCTAAGGGGCGCCTATAATTCACCCCTCCACTTT.

This clonotype showed up just a few times. One junction end does not reproduce the germline sequence, and a read error may be involved. The V and J genes are TRBV5-5 and TRBJ2-7, with TRBD2 identical over 8 bases. CDR3 length: 16 residues. Germline CDR1 reads SGHKS; CDR2 reads YYEKEE (reference sequence). CDR3 DNA sequence: TGTGCCTGCAGCTGGGGGGTCGGAGCGGGAGAATCCGAGCAGTACTTC. It yields the protein CACSWGVGAGESEQYF.

In its sample, this clonotype was seen a few times. The chain's CDR3 is CAISGQGMGNQPQHF. CDR3 nucleotides: TGTGCCATCAGCGGACAGGGGATGGGCAATCAGCCCCAGCATTTT. V and J are TRBV10-3 and TRBJ1-5; 9 positions match TRBD1. J was trimmed by 2 bases and V by 6 bases; bases with no gene match: 5. Germline V gene sequence: CDR1 ENHRY, CDR2 SYGVKD. The CDR3 totals 15 residues.

This clonotype was found many times. CDR3 in amino acids: CATSETSGRVYEQYF. Written as DNA, the CDR3 is TGTGCCACCAGTGAGACTAGCGGGAGGGTCTACGAGCAGTACTTC. The genes are TRBV24-1 and TRBJ2-7; 14 bases match TRBD2. V trimming: 4 bases; J trimming: 3 bases; junction bases outside the gene matches: 1. Germline V CDR1 and CDR2: KGHDR, SFDVKD. This CDR3 is 15 amino acids long.

Comments on this clonotype: A much larger clone sits a single nucleotide away, making a read error possible. The final CDR3 position lacks the conserved phenylalanine or tryptophan, pointing to a likely read error. The V and J genes are TRBV12-3 or TRBV12-4 and TRBJ2-3; 9 bases line up with TRBD2. V gave up 4 bases and J gave up 4 bases; unmatched junction bases: 3. CDR3 length: 14 amino acids. CDR3 sequence reads: CASSSLAGADTQYS. In nucleotides, the CDR3 is TGTGCCAGCAGTTCCTTAGCGGGAGCAGATACGCAGTATTCT.

This clonotype was picked up a small number of times. The V call is TRBV6-2 or TRBV6-3, the J call TRBJ2-4; D ambiguous. Between the trimmed V and J ends, which lost 1 base and 0 bases, there was a span of 7 bases. From germline, CDR1 is MNHEY and CDR2 SVGEGT. The CDR3 spans 15 residues. CDR3: CASSYLSLAKNIQYF. The CDR3 coding sequence is TGTGCCAGCAGTTACTTATCTCTAGCCAAAAACATTCAGTACTTC.

This clonotype showed up many times. The chain is built from TRBV6-6 and TRBJ2-4; no clear D gene. CDR3 length: 14 amino acids. V dropped 5 bases and J dropped 2 bases, with 10 bases sitting between them. CDR1 and CDR2 from the germline V gene are MNHNY and SVGAGI (reference sequence). The CDR3 protein is CASSTTDTKNIQYF. The CDR3 bases are TGTGCCAGCAGTACGACCGATACCAAAAACATTCAGTACTTC.

This clonotype was observed many times. The chain couples TRBV18 to TRBJ2-1, with D perhaps matching TRBD1 or TRBD2 (5 bases each). CDR1 KGHSH and CDR2 LQKENI come from the germline V gene. This CDR3 is built from 15 residues. V lost 3 bases and J lost 4, with 13 bases in between. The DNA for the CDR3 is TGTGCCAGCTCACCCACTTTAGGGGAGTACAATGAGCAGTTCTTC. It translates to CASSPTLGEYNEQFF.

This chain uses TRBV10-3 with TRBJ2-4; D gene uncertain. Trimming cost V 3 bases and J 8 bases, with 5 bases left between them. Germline assignment: CDR1 ENHRY and CDR2 SYGVKD. The CDR3 spans 11 residues. CDR3 sequence (DNA): TGTGCCATCAGTGACCTGGACATTCAGTACTTC. Its translation is CAISDLDIQYF.

The sample holds a few counts of this clonotype. The chain uses TRBV6-4 and TRBJ2-3, with 9 bases identical to TRBD2. The V segment lost 8 bases and the J segment 2 bases; nucleotides outside the gene matches: 5. From germline, CDR1 is MRHNA and CDR2 SNTAGT. CDR3 length equals 14 residues. CDR3 bases: TGTGCCAGCCGGACTAGCGAGACCACAGATACGCAGTATTTT. Protein sequence: CASRTSETTDTQYF.

The J gene is TRBJ2-3, the V gene TRBV7-2; TRBD2 is a possible D gene (6 bases). CDR3 size: 15 residues. Trimming shortened V by 8 bases and J by 0 bases, and 15 bases separated the two germline ends. Germline CDR1 SGHTA, CDR2 FQGNSA. The CDR3 nucleotides read TGTGCCAGCGGGGGGAGGAGGTTGAGCACAGATACGCAGTATTTT. Translation gives CASGGRRLSTDTQYF.

The chain recombines TRBV5-1 with TRBJ2-6, with unresolved D. The CDR3 extends over 14 amino acids. Trimming left V 0 bases short and J 6 bases short, with 7 bases between. Germline values: CDR1 SGHRS, CDR2 YFSETQ. CDR3 nucleotide sequence: TGCGCCAGCAGCTTGGAGGCAGTGGCCAACGTCCTGACTTTC. Protein product: CASSLEAVANVLTF.

This clonotype came up many times. V is TRBV3-1 and J is TRBJ2-5, with 11 bases identical to TRBD1. The germline V gene encodes CDR1 LGHDT and CDR2 YNNKEL (reference sequence). The V and J ends lost 3 bases and 5 bases, in that order; junction bases with no gene match: 8. The CDR3 totals 16 residues. In DNA, the CDR3 is TGTGCCAGCAGCCATACCGGGACAGGGGGTATGGAGACCCAGTACTTC. It codes for CASSHTGTGGMETQYF.

The J gene is TRBJ2-5, the V gene TRBV9; D remains unclear. Germline V CDR1 and CDR2: SGDLS, YYNGEE. V dropped 3 bases and J dropped 0 bases, with 9 bases sitting between them. The CDR3 is 14 amino acids. CDR3 sequence (DNA): TGTGCCAGCAGCGCAAACTGGTACCAAGAGACCCAGTACTTC. Protein product: CASSANWYQETQYF.